The next 13 T cell receptor beta chains were all read from a single sample in a study of T-cell memory formation after mild COVID-19 (dated by TCRdb to the early 2020s). The library was made by 5' RACE. The instrument was an Illumina NovaSeq 6000. TCRdb reprocessed the public reads (quality trimming at Q25 with fastp, clone calling with MiXCR) and kept in-frame beta chains. Entries that share a CDR3 protein sequence are merged under the most common genes and DNA. This sample gives about 470,000 distinct CDR3 sequences in total; 15% to 20% of them show up just once. The top ten clonotypes cover roughly 12% of the sample. The source material was PBMCs or a T cell subset sorted from them (not recorded which). Source of these receptors: an adult woman who had mild COVID-19 (a few samples of this study predate the infection). The sample titles of this study are shuffled in the database, so cell type and time point are left out; the donor was told from shared clones.

This rearrangement joins TRBV6-1 to TRBJ2-1, with D perhaps TRBD1 (6 bases). The CDR3 totals 15 residues. V lost 6 bases, J lost 2 bases, and 14 bases lay in between. CDR1 is MNHNS, CDR2 SASEGT, per germline. CDR3 sequence: CASSRDTSAYNEQFF. The DNA for the CDR3 is TGTGCCAGCAGCCGGGACACCTCGGCCTACAATGAGCAGTTCTTC.

This clonotype was observed a handful of times. The chain recombines TRBV7-7 with TRBJ2-1, with TRBD2 matching 13 bases. V was pared by 4 bases and J by 5 bases, with 5 bases of the junction left unmatched. The CDR3 has 16 amino acids. The V gene's germline CDR1 is SSHAT and CDR2 FNYEAQ (reference sequence). The DNA for the CDR3 is TGTGCCAGCAGCTCAACTAGCGGGGGGGCCAACAATGAGCAGTTCTTC. This translates into CASSSTSGGANNEQFF.

This clonotype was seen a handful of times. The V and J genes are TRBV6-6 and TRBJ2-3; 8 bases line up with TRBD2. Per the germline V gene, CDR1 is MNHNY and CDR2 is SVGAGI (reference sequence). The CDR3 loop spans 16 amino acids. The ends lost 4 bases at V and 1 base at J; junction bases unmatched: 7. The CDR3 nucleotides read TGTGCCAGCAGTTGGGGAGCGGGAGCCGGCACAGATACGCAGTATTTT. Its translation: CASSWGAGAGTDTQYF.

The chain employs TRBV20-1 and TRBJ1-5, with D uncertain. Germline CDR1 and CDR2: DFQATT and SNEGSKA (reference sequence). V shed 1 base and J shed 5 bases, with 18 bases lying between them. The CDR3 spans 16 residues. CDR3 DNA sequence: TGCAGTGCTAGAGGGATATCGGGAGCAAGGGATCAGCCCCAGCATTTT. It translates to CSARGISGARDQPQHF.

This clonotype was seen a handful of times. J is TRBJ2-2 and V is TRBV24-1, with D hard to call. Trimming removed 9 bases from V and 0 bases from J, with 16 bases in between. The V gene's germline CDR1 is KGHDR and CDR2 SFDVKD. CDR3 size: 16 residues. The CDR3 region has the DNA TGTGCCACCGGCTCCAGTCTCACTACGAACACCGGGGAGCTGTTTTTT. Translation gives CATGSSLTTNTGELFF.

The chain combines TRBV6-2 or TRBV6-3 with TRBJ2-5, with TRBD2 identical over 11 bases. The CDR3 runs 15 residues. V lost 6 bases, J lost 2 bases, and 5 bases stayed unmatched. Germline CDR1 is MNHEY and CDR2 is SVGEGT. The CDR3 spells CASRPGLAEQETQYF. Here the CDR3 DNA reads TGTGCCAGCAGACCGGGACTAGCGGAACAAGAGACCCAGTACTTC.

This clonotype has a handful of counts. The rearrangement joins TRBV18 to TRBJ2-7; TRBD1 aligns across 8 bases. In germline, CDR1 is KGHSH, CDR2 LQKENI. CDR3 length: 17 residues. Germline trimming cut 3 bases from V and 1 base from J; bases unmatched to any gene: 11. The CDR3 region is CASSPTDRGRTSYEQYF. The CDR3 bases are TGTGCCAGCTCACCTACCGACAGGGGCCGCACGTCCTACGAGCAGTACTTC.

This clonotype has just a few counts. The chain recombines TRBV7-9 with TRBJ2-5; D gene uncertain. This CDR3 spans 11 amino acids. The ends were cut back, 5 bases at V and 2 bases at J, with 3 bases in the middle. Per germline, CDR1 SEHNR and CDR2 FQNEAQ (reference sequence). The DNA of the CDR3 is TGTGCCAGCAGCATGCAAGAGACCCAGTACTTC. The encoded protein is CASSMQETQYF.

This chain uses TRBV7-2 with TRBJ2-1, with 7 bases that match TRBD2. Germline V gene lookup returns CDR1 SGHTA and CDR2 FQGNSA. The CDR3 sequence is 18 residues long. Trimming cost V 5 bases and J 5 bases; bases outside gene matches: 18. The CDR3, as DNA: TGTGCCAGCAGCCCGTCGGGACTTGGGACTAAGAGGCACAATGAGCAGTTCTTC. Its protein product is CASSPSGLGTKRHNEQFF.

A word on this clonotype: One base away lies a much larger clone, so this may be a sequencing read error. This sequence joins TRBV6-2 or TRBV6-3 and TRBJ1-2, with TRBD1 matching over 9 bases. Trimming at V came to 6 bases and at J to 7 bases, leaving 9 bases not matched to a gene. The CDR3 has 14 amino acids. Germline CDR1 and CDR2: MNHEY and SVGEGT. DNA for the CDR3: TGTGCCAGCAGACGGGACAGGGACACTTTTGGCTACACCTTC. Protein sequence: CASRRDRDTFGYTF.

The chain employs TRBV5-6 and TRBJ2-2, with D possibly being TRBD2 (5 bases). Germline V gives CDR1 SGHDT, CDR2 YYEEEE. This CDR3 region has 16 residues. V lost 0 bases and J lost 0, with 9 bases in between. The CDR3 protein is CASSLEGRSNTGELFF. The CDR3, as DNA: TGTGCCAGCAGCTTGGAAGGGAGATCGAACACCGGGGAGCTGTTTTTT.

This clonotype has only a few counts. V and J are TRBV7-2 and TRBJ2-5; 10 bases line up with TRBD2. The CDR3 runs 15 residues. The J segment lost 4 bases and the V segment lost 1 base, leaving 3 bases of the junction unmatched. The germline gives CDR1 SGHTA, CDR2 FQGNSA. CDR3 residues: CASSLDSGRRETQYF. The DNA for the CDR3 is TGTGCCAGCAGCTTAGATAGCGGGAGGAGAGAGACCCAGTACTTC.

This clonotype was seen repeatedly, ten times or more. The CDR3 DNA sequence: TGTGCCAGCAGCCCAGGGACTAGCGGGAGCCCCCTCTCCTACAATGAGCAGTTCTTC. It encodes CASSPGTSGSPLSYNEQFF. The J gene is TRBJ2-1, the V gene TRBV5-6; 14 bases agree with TRBD2. V lost 4 bases to trimming and J lost 0 bases; unmatched junction nucleotides: 9. The CDR3 length is 19 residues. CDR1 is SGHDT, CDR2 YYEEEE, per germline.